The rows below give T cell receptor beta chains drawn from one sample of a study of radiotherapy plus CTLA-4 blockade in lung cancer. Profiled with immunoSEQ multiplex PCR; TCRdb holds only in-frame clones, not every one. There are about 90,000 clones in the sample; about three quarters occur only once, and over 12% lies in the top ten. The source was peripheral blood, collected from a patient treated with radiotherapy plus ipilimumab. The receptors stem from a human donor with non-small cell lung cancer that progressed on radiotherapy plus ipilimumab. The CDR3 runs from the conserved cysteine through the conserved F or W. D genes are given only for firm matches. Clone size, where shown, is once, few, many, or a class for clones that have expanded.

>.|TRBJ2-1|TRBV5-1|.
CASSREGLDEQFF
TGCGCCAGCAGCCGGGAAGGCCTAGATGAGCAGTTCTTC
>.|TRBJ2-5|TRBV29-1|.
CSGAPSLGETQYF
TGCAGCGGCGCACCCTCGTTAGGGGAGACCCAGTACTTC
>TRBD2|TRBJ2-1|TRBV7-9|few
CASSLESSTSGGAYNEQFF
TGTGCCAGCAGCTTAGAGTCTTCGACTAGCGGGGGGGCCTACAATGAGCAGTTCTTC
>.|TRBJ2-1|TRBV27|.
CASSPTGANNEQFF
TGTGCCAGCAGTCCGACGGGGGCAAATAATGAGCAGTTCTTC
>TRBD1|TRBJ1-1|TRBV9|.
CASSPETGGVDTEAFF
TGTGCCAGCAGCCCAGAGACAGGGGGGGTAGACACTGAAGCTTTCTTT
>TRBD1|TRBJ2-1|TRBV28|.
CASSMDRGLYNEQFF
TGTGCCAGCAGTATGGACAGGGGGCTCTACAATGAGCAGTTCTTC
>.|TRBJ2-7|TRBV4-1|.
CASSQSPGLSVHEQYF
TGCGCCAGCAGCCAATCCCCGGGACTGAGTGTCCACGAGCAGTACTTC
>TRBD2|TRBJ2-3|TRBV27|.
CASKWLAGGRVTDTQYF
TGTGCCAGCAAATGGCTAGCGGGAGGAAGGGTCACAGATACGCAGTATTTT
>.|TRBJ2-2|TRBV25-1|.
CASSDRGPGELFF
TGTGCCAGCAGTGATCGGGGCCCCGGGGAGCTGTTTTTT
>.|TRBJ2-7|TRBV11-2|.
CASSARGYEQYF
TGTGCCAGCAGCGCCAGGGGTTACGAGCAGTACTTC
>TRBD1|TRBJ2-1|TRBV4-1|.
CATQGANEQFF
TGCGCCACCCAGGGGGCGAATGAGCAGTTCTTC
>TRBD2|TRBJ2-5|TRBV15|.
CATSRGRGRIQETQYF
TGTGCCACCAGCAGGGGGAGGGGCAGAATACAAGAGACCCAGTACTTC
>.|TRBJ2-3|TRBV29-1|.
CSGNRGADTQYF
TGCAGCGGGAACCGGGGAGCAGATACGCAGTATTTT
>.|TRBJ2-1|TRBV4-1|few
CASSQVGVNEQFF
TGCGCCAGCAGCCAAGTTGGGGTGAATGAGCAGTTCTTC
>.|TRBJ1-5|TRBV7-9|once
CASSPTASGPQHF
TGTGCCAGCAGCCCCACTGCGTCAGGGCCCCAGCATTTT
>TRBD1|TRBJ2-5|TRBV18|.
CASSPPGQAETQYF
TGTGCCAGCTCGCCTCCCGGACAGGCTGAGACCCAGTACTTC
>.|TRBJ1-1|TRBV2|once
CASSEGGGNTEAFF
TGTGCCAGCAGTGAAGGAGGGGGGAACACTGAAGCTTTCTTT
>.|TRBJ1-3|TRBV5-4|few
CASSQREGTKNTIYF
TGTGCCAGCAGCCAGCGGGAGGGAACGAAGAACACCATATATTTT
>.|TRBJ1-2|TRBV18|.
CASSPSGDANYGYTF
TGTGCCAGCTCACCGAGCGGGGACGCTAACTATGGCTACACCTTC
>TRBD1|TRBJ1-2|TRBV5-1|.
CASSYDPRTGGNYGYTF
TGCGCCAGCAGCTACGACCCTAGGACAGGGGGCAACTATGGCTACACCTTC
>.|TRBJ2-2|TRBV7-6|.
CASSSATRGNTGELFF
TGTGCCAGCAGCTCAGCCACCAGGGGGAACACCGGGGAGCTGTTTTTT
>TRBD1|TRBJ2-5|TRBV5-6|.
CASTPLPDRQETQYF
TGTGCCAGCACCCCCCTCCCGGACAGGCAAGAGACCCAGTACTTC
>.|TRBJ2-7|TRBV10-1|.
CASSESINSGYEQYF
TGCGCCAGCAGTGAGTCGATTAACAGTGGCTACGAGCAGTACTTC
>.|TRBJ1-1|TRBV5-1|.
CASSRVSGPPEAFF
TGCGCCAGCAGCAGGGTCAGTGGGCCACCTGAAGCTTTCTTT
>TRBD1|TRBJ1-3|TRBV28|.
CASSPPDRGHTIYF
TGTGCCAGCAGCCCCCCGGACAGGGGTCACACCATATATTTT
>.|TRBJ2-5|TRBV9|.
CASSQSHLGRETQYF
TGTGCCAGCAGCCAGAGCCATCTCGGTAGGGAGACCCAGTACTTC
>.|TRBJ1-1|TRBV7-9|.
CASSLGHLNTEAFF
TGTGCCAGCAGCTTAGGCCATTTGAACACTGAAGCTTTCTTT
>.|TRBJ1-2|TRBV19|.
CASSIGEGTYGYTF
TGTGCCAGTAGTATAGGCGAGGGGACCTATGGCTACACCTTC
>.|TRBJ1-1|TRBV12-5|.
CASGPEFGAKEF
TGTGCTAGTGGTCCGGAATTCGGGGCCAAGGAGTTT
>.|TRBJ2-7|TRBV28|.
CASSPGSNSYEQYF
TGTGCCAGCAGCCCTGGGTCAAATTCCTACGAGCAGTACTTC
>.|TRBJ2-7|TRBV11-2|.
CASSLSVVRDTSSYEQYF
TGTGCCAGCAGCCTCTCGGTCGTGAGGGACACAAGCTCCTACGAGCAGTACTTC
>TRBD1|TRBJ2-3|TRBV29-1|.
CSVDTGGFGTDTQYF
TGCAGCGTTGATACAGGGGGCTTCGGAACAGATACGCAGTATTTT
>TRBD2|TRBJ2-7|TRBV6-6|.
CASSYSSGSSYEQYF
TGTGCCAGCAGTTACTCTAGCGGGAGCTCCTACGAGCAGTACTTC
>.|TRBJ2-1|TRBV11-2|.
CASSTDASGTEQFF
TGTGCCAGCAGCACCGACGCAAGCGGAACTGAGCAGTTCTTC
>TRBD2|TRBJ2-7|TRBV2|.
CASSGTSGYEQYF
TGTGCCAGCAGCGGGACTAGCGGTTACGAGCAGTACTTC
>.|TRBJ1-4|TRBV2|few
CASSSWGRGEKLFF
TGTGCCAGCTCCTCCTGGGGCCGGGGGGAAAAACTGTTTTTT
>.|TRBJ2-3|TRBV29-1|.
CSVPGGFTDTQYF
TGCAGCGTCCCGGGGGGCTTCACAGATACGCAGTATTTT
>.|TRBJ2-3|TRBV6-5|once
CASSGVLSTDTQYF
TGTGCCAGCAGTGGGGTCCTTAGCACAGATACGCAGTATTTT
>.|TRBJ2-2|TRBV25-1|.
CASRTWGTGELFF
TGTGCCAGCCGGACCTGGGGCACCGGGGAGCTGTTTTTT
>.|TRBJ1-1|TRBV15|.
CATSMVVNTEAFF
TGTGCCACCAGCATGGTGGTAAACACTGAAGCTTTCTTT